This T cell receptor (beta chain) was found in a study of patients and donors after allogeneic stem cell transplantation. TCRdb used MiXCR to reprocess the RT-PCR reads, holding one entry per CDR3 protein. Of about 150,000 distinct CDR3 sequences in the sample, 20% to 25% were seen once. Only a few counts were recorded for this clonotype. The sequenced sample consisted of blood, either unsorted or a sorted T cell fraction (not recorded which). The receptor's source is a human donor who was either an allogeneic HSCT recipient or a stem cell or donor lymphocyte infusion donor (not recorded which). It is not recorded whose cells these are; they may come from a transplant donor.

The CDR3 loop reads CATSRRDGNYEQYF. In DNA, the CDR3 is TGTGCCACCAGCAGAAGGGACGGCAACTACGAGCAGTACTTC. V usage is TRBV15 and J usage is TRBJ2-7; possibly TRBD1 or TRBD2 for D (5 bases each). V was clipped by 2 bases and J by 3 bases, with 11 bases between them. CDR3 size: 14 residues. Germline CDR1 LNHNV, CDR2 YYDKDF (reference sequence).